This T cell receptor (beta chain) was observed in a study of early T cells in non-severe SARS-CoV-2 infection. Study-wide background: It was bulk RNA from unsorted whole blood that was sequenced, and the chains were unpaired.

Study observations and caveats: There was a bias toward anti-spike CD8 responses in VDJdb matching, which missed private and CD4 specificities.

Individual cDNA molecules carried attached unique molecular identifiers. MiXCR, applied by TCRdb to the 5' RACE reads, yields one record per CDR3 protein. This table has under 40,000 distinct CDR3 sequences, 5.8% appearing once. This clonotype was seen only a few times. Its antigen is not known. This TCR was sampled from an adult who was a healthcare worker with PCR-confirmed SARS-CoV-2 infection or an uninfected control (not recorded which). Sequenced input: whole blood.

CDR3 in DNA: TGTGCCAGCAGTTTATTTGTCAGTGAAAAACTGTTTTTT. This encodes CASSLFVSEKLFF. The rearrangement uses TRBV27 and TRBJ1-4; D is unclear. Germline loops: CDR1 MNHEY, CDR2 SMNVEV (reference sequence). V shed 1 base and J shed 7 bases, with 7 bases lying between them. The CDR3 is 13 residues long.